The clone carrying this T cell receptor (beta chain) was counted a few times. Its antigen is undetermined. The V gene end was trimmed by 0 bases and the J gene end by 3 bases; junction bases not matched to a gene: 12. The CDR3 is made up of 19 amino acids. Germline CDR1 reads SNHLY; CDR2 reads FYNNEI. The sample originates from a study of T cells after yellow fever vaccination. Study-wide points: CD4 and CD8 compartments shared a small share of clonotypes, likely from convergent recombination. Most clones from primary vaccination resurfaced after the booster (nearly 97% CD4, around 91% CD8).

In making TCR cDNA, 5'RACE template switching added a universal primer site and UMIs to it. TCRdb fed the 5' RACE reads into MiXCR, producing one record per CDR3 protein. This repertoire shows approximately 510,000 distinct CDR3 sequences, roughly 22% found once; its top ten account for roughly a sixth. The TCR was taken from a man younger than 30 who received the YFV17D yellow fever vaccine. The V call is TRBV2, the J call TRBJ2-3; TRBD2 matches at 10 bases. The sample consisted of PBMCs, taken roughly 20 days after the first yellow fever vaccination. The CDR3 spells CASSEAGLHELAGTDTQYF. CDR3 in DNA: TGTGCCAGCAGTGAAGCCGGCCTCCACGAACTAGCGGGGACAGATACGCAGTATTTT.